One and the same sample provided the 12 T cell receptor beta chains below, sequenced in a study of blood T cells in healthy people across ages. Through a sample-barcoded 5' primer and a J-beta primer mix, a second PCR was run for 7 to 11 cycles. Via MiXCR, TCRdb re-called the 5' RACE reads, giving one row per CDR3 protein. The sample records hundreds of thousands of distinct CDR3 sequences, roughly a quarter being singletons. In addition, the sample was reused for a study of T cells of mothers and their children.

The specimen sequenced was blood. The receptors derive from a boy younger than 10 in good health.

This rearrangement joins TRBV11-3 to TRBJ2-5; 10 nucleotides agree with TRBD2. The J call is uncertain, as TRBJ2-1 better fits the DNA end. Germline CDR1 is SGHNT and CDR2 is YENEEA. This CDR3 region has 13 residues. The CDR3 DNA reads as TGTGCCAGCAGCCCATATAGCGGGGGGGAGCAGTTCTTC. Residues: CASSPYSGGEQFF.

The chain has TRBV20-1 and TRBJ2-3, with D possibly matching TRBD2 (6 bases). Germline V gene sequence: CDR1 DFQATT, CDR2 SNEGSKA (reference sequence). There are 13 residues in the CDR3. V lost 3 bases to trimming and J lost 11 bases, with 18 bases between them. CDR3 loop: CSARDYGEREQYF. Written as DNA, the CDR3 is TGCAGTGCTAGGGACTACGGGGAGAGGGAGCAGTATTTT.

This chain joins TRBV2 and TRBJ2-3, with a weak D call TRBD2 (5 bases). V dropped 7 bases and J dropped 6 bases, with 11 bases sitting between them. Germline lookup yields CDR1 SNHLY and CDR2 FYNNEI. CDR3 size: 12 residues. The CDR3 DNA reads as TGTGCCAGCATTACTGGGGAGGATACGCAGTATTTT. Translated: CASITGEDTQYF.

This chain joins TRBV7-2 and TRBJ2-3; 9 positions agree with TRBD2. Trimming removed 11 bases from V and 6 bases from J; junction bases left unmatched: 21. The CDR3 covers 17 residues. Germline V gene sequence: CDR1 SGHTA, CDR2 FQGNSA. This chain's CDR3 is CACQLMGQREESDTQYF. The CDR3 DNA reads TGTGCCTGTCAGCTTATGGGCCAGCGGGAGGAATCGGATACGCAGTATTTT. Complete variable domain (other parts from reference TRBV7-2 and TRBJ2-3): GAGVSQSPSNKVTEKGKDVELRCDPISGHTALYWYRQSLGQGLEFLIYFQGNSAPDKSGLPSDRFSAERTGGSVSTLTIQRTQQEDSAVYLCACQLMGQREESDTQYFGPGTRLTVL.

This clonotype appeared a few times. The chain joins TRBV20-1 to TRBJ1-4; no reliable D call. This CDR3 region has 11 residues. Germline values: CDR1 DFQATT, CDR2 SNEGSKA (reference sequence). The CDR3 DNA is TGCAGCCCTCGGTATAATGAAAAACTGTTTTTT. Residues: CSPRYNEKLFF.

This clonotype came up a few times. Mismatch with germline at one junction end may stem from a read error. The CDR3 bases are TGTGCCTGGACCCCAGACCTGGGGAATGAGCAGTTCTTT. It codes for CAWTPDLGNEQFF. The rearrangement uses TRBV30 and TRBJ2-1; D is ambiguous. The CDR3 has 13 amino acids. CDR1 is GTSNPN, CDR2 SVGIG, per germline (reference sequence).

In this sample, this clonotype turned up a few times. The chain couples TRBV11-2 to TRBJ2-1, with D unclear. V was trimmed by 4 bases and J by 8 bases, leaving 12 bases between them. CDR1 and CDR2 (germline): SGHAT, FQNNGV. This CDR3 is built from 13 residues. Written as DNA, the CDR3 is TGTGCCAGCAGCTCTCGACCCCCCGATGAGCAGTTCTTC. Protein: CASSSRPPDEQFF.

This clonotype occurred a few times. In nucleotides, the CDR3 is TGTGCCAGCAGCTTAGAGGGACTAGCGGGGGGCAATGAGCAGTTCTTC. This codes for CASSLEGLAGGNEQFF. The chain combines TRBV7-9 with TRBJ2-5, with 15 nucleotides matching TRBD2. The end of the DNA aligns better with TRBJ2-1, so the J call may be wrong. The CDR3 totals 16 residues. Germline lookup yields CDR1 SEHNR and CDR2 FQNEAQ (reference sequence).

The chain combines TRBV20-1 with TRBJ2-5; tentatively, D is TRBD2 (5 bases). CDR1 is DFQATT and CDR2 is SNEGSKA in the germline V gene (reference sequence). Between the trimmed V and J ends, which lost 1 base and 3 bases, there was a span of 9 bases. The CDR3 sequence is 13 residues long. The CDR3 reads CSARVGSEETQYF. The DNA for the CDR3 is TGCAGTGCTAGAGTGGGGAGTGAAGAGACCCAGTACTTC.

This chain links TRBV20-1 with TRBJ2-5, with 10 nucleotides matching TRBD2. The CDR3 is 14 residues long. J gave up 5 bases and V 1 base, and 4 bases lay outside the gene matches. Germline V lookup: CDR1 DFQATT, CDR2 SNEGSKA (reference sequence). This CDR3 reads CSARAASGSETQYF. CDR3 nucleotides: TGCAGTGCTAGAGCAGCTAGCGGGAGTGAGACCCAGTACTTC.

V gene TRBV12-3 or TRBV12-4 combines with J gene TRBJ2-1, with 7 bases lining up with TRBD1. J lost 2 bases, V lost 9 bases, and 7 bases had no gene match. The CDR3 length is 14 residues. CDR3 protein: CASRAGTAYNEQFF. CDR3 nucleotide sequence: TGTGCCAGTAGAGCCGGGACAGCCTACAATGAGCAGTTCTTC.

This clonotype was detected a few times. The rearrangement uses TRBV6-2 or TRBV6-3 and TRBJ2-3; D remains unclear. Trimming shortened V by 2 bases and J by 6 bases, and 6 bases separated the two germline ends. In germline, CDR1 is MNHEY, CDR2 SVGEGT. This CDR3 is 12 amino acids long. Here the CDR3 DNA reads TGTGCCAGCAGTTACCGGTGGGATACGCAGTATTTT. Its translation: CASSYRWDTQYF.